A selection of T cell receptor beta chains follows, all from one sample in a study of blood T cell repertoires in COVID-19. Sequenced by immunoSEQ multiplex PCR; TCRdb stores in-frame clones only, minus some. The table lists around 50,000 clones, roughly nine tenths of them singletons. Sequences were obtained from peripheral blood. The receptor set was obtained from a man between 60 and 75 years old with active or convalescent COVID-19. CDR3s include the opening cysteine and the closing phenylalanine or tryptophan. A D gene is named only where the DNA matches it firmly. For some rows the clone size is stated as once, few or many, or as a class when expanded; others skip it.

V gene	clone size	J gene	D gene	CDR3 protein	CDR3 DNA
TRBV30	NA	TRBJ1-1	NA	CAWSGSGYTEAFF	TGTGCCTGGAGTGGGTCGGGGTACACTGAAGCTTTCTTT
TRBV18	NA	TRBJ1-6	NA	CASSPEGVTLHF	TGTGCCAGCTCACCTGAGGGTGTAACCCTCCACTTT
TRBV6-5	NA	TRBJ1-3	NA	CASSYSAGEGNTIYF	TGTGCCAGCAGTTACTCGGCAGGGGAGGGAAACACCATATATTTT
TRBV2	NA	TRBJ1-1	NA	CASSEDMNTEAFF	TGTGCCAGCAGTGAAGACATGAACACTGAAGCTTTCTTT
TRBV7-7	NA	TRBJ2-7	NA	CASSLATGSRYEQYF	TGTGCCAGCAGCCTAGCGACAGGGTCCCGCTACGAGCAGTACTTC
TRBV12-3/TRBV12-4	NA	TRBJ1-1	NA	CASSWGGAEAFF	TGTGCCAGCAGTTGGGGGGGGGCTGAAGCTTTCTTT
TRBV4-1	few	TRBJ1-6	TRBD1	CASSPPTGGNSPLHF	TGCGCCAGCAGCCCTCCGACAGGGGGCAATTCACCCCTCCACTTT
TRBV6-5	NA	TRBJ2-1	TRBD2	CASSYLAGDAYNEQFF	TGTGCCAGCAGTTACCTAGCGGGGGATGCCTACAATGAGCAGTTCTTC
TRBV18	NA	TRBJ1-6	NA	CASSPQTGGAKPLHF	TGTGCCAGCTCACCACAGACCGGGGGGGCCAAACCCCTCCACTTT
TRBV29-1	NA	TRBJ2-7	NA	CSVEDGGSYEQYF	TGCAGCGTTGAAGATGGCGGCAGCTACGAGCAGTACTTC
TRBV5-6	NA	TRBJ2-5	TRBD2	CASSSGLAGSTQYF	TGTGCCAGCAGCTCTGGACTAGCGGGGTCGACCCAGTACTTC
TRBV19	NA	TRBJ1-2	NA	CASSIAGSGGYTF	TGTGCCAGTAGTATTGCAGGGTCGGGTGGCTACACCTTC
TRBV14	NA	TRBJ1-1	TRBD1	CASSQVGRTGLFSEAFF	TGTGCCAGCAGCCAAGTTGGTAGGACAGGGTTATTCTCTGAAGCTTTCTTT
TRBV24-1	NA	TRBJ2-5	NA	CATSDFRETQYF	TGTGCCACCAGTGATTTCAGAGAGACCCAGTACTTC
TRBV2	NA	TRBJ1-5	TRBD1	CASSDTGEQPQHF	TGTGCCAGCAGTGACACAGGGGAACAGCCCCAGCATTTT
TRBV10-3	NA	TRBJ1-5	NA	CAISESPAGQQPQHF	TGTGCCATCAGTGAGTCCCCGGCAGGGCAGCAGCCCCAGCATTTT
TRBV4-3	NA	TRBJ2-6	NA	CASSRYLSGDSGANVLTF	TGCGCCAGCAGCCGGTATTTATCAGGGGACTCTGGGGCCAACGTCCTGACTTTC
TRBV5-1	few	TRBJ1-1	NA	CASSLDPEDTEAFF	TGCGCCAGCAGCTTGGACCCGGAGGACACTGAAGCTTTCTTT
TRBV30	NA	TRBJ1-1	NA	CAWSPVDFAFF	TGTGCCTGGAGCCCGGTCGATTTTGCTTTCTTT
TRBV5-1	NA	TRBJ1-2	TRBD1	CASSLLGLGGQSNYGYTF	TGCGCCAGCAGCCTCCTCGGTCTGGGGGGACAGTCTAACTATGGCTACACCTTC
TRBV5-1	NA	TRBJ2-3	NA	CASRPSQPPGISQYF	TGCGCCAGCCGACCTAGTCAGCCCCCGGGGATTTCGCAGTATTTT
TRBV5-5	NA	TRBJ1-2	TRBD1	CASSLGQGNYGYTF	TGTGCCAGCAGCTTGGGACAGGGGAACTATGGCTACACCTTC
TRBV4-1	NA	TRBJ2-7	TRBD2	CASSQGLAEEQYF	TGCGCCAGCAGCCAGGGACTAGCTGAGGAGCAGTACTTC
TRBV6-6	NA	TRBJ1-1	NA	CASSYDRANTEAFF	TGTGCCAGCAGTTACGACAGAGCGAACACTGAAGCTTTCTTT
TRBV4-1	NA	TRBJ1-5	NA	CASSQRQAGRANQPQHF	TGCGCCAGCAGCCAAAGACAAGCGGGGCGGGCGAATCAGCCCCAGCATTTT
TRBV10-3	NA	TRBJ1-1	TRBD1	CAIRSGTGGNRDTEAFF	TGTGCCATCAGGTCCGGGACAGGGGGCAATAGGGACACTGAAGCTTTCTTT
TRBV27	NA	TRBJ1-4	NA	CASSSPAGAGEKLFF	TGTGCCAGCAGTTCCCCGGCGGGGGCGGGTGAAAAACTGTTTTTT
TRBV11-2	NA	TRBJ1-5	TRBD1	CASSLMTGPYQPQHF	TGTGCCAGCAGCTTAATGACAGGGCCGTATCAGCCCCAGCATTTT
TRBV14	once	TRBJ2-5	TRBD2	CASSLWGLAGEETQYF	TGTGCCAGCAGCCTATGGGGACTAGCGGGGGAAGAGACCCAGTACTTC
TRBV7-2	NA	TRBJ1-3	NA	CASSLAVGGSGNTIYF	TGTGCCAGCAGCTTAGCGGTGGGGGGGTCTGGAAACACCATATATTTT
TRBV11-3	once	TRBJ2-2	TRBD1	CASSFLGQGGGELFF	TGTGCCAGCAGCTTTCTGGGACAGGGTGGCGGGGAGCTGTTTTTT
TRBV28	NA	TRBJ1-5	TRBD1	CASSQQGSFDQPQHF	TGTGCCAGCAGTCAACAGGGGTCATTTGATCAGCCCCAGCATTTT
TRBV7-9	NA	TRBJ2-1	NA	CASSSTGKSSYNEQFF	TGTGCCAGCAGCTCCACAGGGAAGAGCTCCTACAATGAGCAGTTCTTC
TRBV2	NA	TRBJ1-2	NA	CASSEAGRGSYGYTF	TGTGCCAGCAGTGAAGCGGGAAGGGGCTCCTATGGCTACACCTTC
TRBV10-3	NA	TRBJ2-7	NA	CAISAGEGEQYF	TGTGCCATCAGTGCCGGGGAAGGCGAGCAGTACTTC
TRBV2	NA	TRBJ2-7	TRBD2	CASSEVSGGSEQYF	TGTGCCAGCAGTGAAGTCTCGGGGGGGTCCGAGCAGTACTTC
TRBV5-1	NA	TRBJ1-2	NA	CASSLAGGPGSGYTF	TGCGCCAGCAGCTTGGCCGGGGGGCCTGGGTCTGGCTACACCTTC
TRBV18	NA	TRBJ1-1	NA	CASSPPGAGAFF	TGTGCCAGCTCACCACCTGGAGCGGGAGCTTTCTTT
TRBV7-9	once	TRBJ2-5	TRBD1	CASSPGAATGSYETQYF	TGTGCCAGCAGCCCCGGGGCGGCGACAGGGTCATACGAGACCCAGTACTTC
TRBV5-1	NA	TRBJ2-3	NA	CASSQDTSSTDTQYF	TGCGCCAGCAGCCAGGACACCTCTAGCACAGATACGCAGTATTTT
TRBV19	NA	TRBJ2-3	TRBD2	CASRGLAITDTQYF	TGTGCCAGTAGGGGACTAGCGATCACAGATACGCAGTATTTT
TRBV6-1	once	TRBJ2-3	NA	CASSDPTTGGADTQYF	TGTGCCAGCAGTGACCCAACGACTGGGGGCGCAGATACGCAGTATTTT
TRBV7-6	NA	TRBJ2-1	TRBD2	CASSLQGGKQFF	TGTGCCAGCAGCTTACAGGGAGGGAAGCAGTTCTTC
TRBV7-2	NA	TRBJ2-7	TRBD2	CASRGASGLAYYEQYF	TGTGCCAGCAGAGGAGCCTCGGGACTAGCGTACTACGAGCAGTACTTC
TRBV5-4	NA	TRBJ1-2	NA	CASSLGTLRVVGYTF	TGTGCCAGCAGCTTGGGAACGCTGAGAGTAGTTGGCTACACCTTC
TRBV3-1/TRBV3-2	NA	TRBJ1-4	NA	CASSQAGGSGEKLFF	TGTGCCAGCAGCCAAGCCGGGGGATCGGGTGAAAAACTGTTTTTT
TRBV6-5	NA	TRBJ2-7	TRBD1	CASSYTTGTEQYF	TGTGCCAGCAGTTACACGACAGGGACCGAGCAGTACTTC
TRBV19	NA	TRBJ1-6	NA	CASSTSGHGNSPLHF	TGTGCCAGTAGCACCAGCGGGCATGGGAATTCACCCCTCCACTTT
TRBV20-1	NA	TRBJ1-6	NA	CSASLPESYNSPLHF	TGCAGTGCTAGTTTGCCAGAATCCTATAATTCACCCCTCCACTTT
TRBV5-1	NA	TRBJ1-5	NA	CASSLGQNSNQPQHF	TGCGCCAGCAGCCTTGGACAGAATAGCAATCAGCCCCAGCATTTT
TRBV6-5	few	TRBJ1-3	NA	CASSLSGRGNTIYF	TGTGCCAGCAGTCTCTCGGGTCGGGGTAACACCATATATTTT
TRBV28	NA	TRBJ1-1	NA	CASSSLGQGQLNTEAFF	TGTGCCAGCAGTTCTTTGGGGCAAGGACAGCTGAACACTGAAGCTTTCTTT
TRBV29-1	NA	TRBJ1-5	TRBD1	CSVWTGGLDQPQHF	TGCAGCGTATGGACAGGGGGCTTGGATCAGCCCCAGCATTTT